This T cell receptor (beta chain) was identified in a study of T cells in localized non-small cell lung cancer. This clone was counted a few times. The table came from immunoSEQ multiplex PCR; TCRdb's copy has only in-frame clones and leaves some out. The table lists about 2,500 clones, 35% to 45% of them singletons, with 3.5% to 5% in the top ten. The CDR3 totals 14 residues. Germline CDR1 and CDR2: KGHSH and LQKENI. Deletions cut 2 bases from V and 6 bases from J, with 11 bases between. Here the sequenced sample was lymph node tissue, taken before any cancer treatment. The receptor comes from an older male donor with stage II squamous cell lung carcinoma. V usage is TRBV18 and J usage is TRBJ1-5, with TRBD1 as a possible D gene (6 bases). Written as DNA, the CDR3 is TGTGCCAGCTCACCAGAGGGGGAGAGTCAGCCCCAGCATTTT. This encodes CASSPEGESQPQHF.